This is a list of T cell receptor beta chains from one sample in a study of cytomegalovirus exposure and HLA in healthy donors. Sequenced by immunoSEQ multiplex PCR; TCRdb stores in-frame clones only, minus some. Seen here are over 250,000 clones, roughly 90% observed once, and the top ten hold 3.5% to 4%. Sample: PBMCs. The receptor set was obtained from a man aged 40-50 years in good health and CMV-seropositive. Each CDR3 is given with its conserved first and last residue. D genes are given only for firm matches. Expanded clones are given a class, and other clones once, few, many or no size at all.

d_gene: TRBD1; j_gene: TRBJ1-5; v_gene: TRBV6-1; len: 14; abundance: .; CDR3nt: TGTGCCAGCAGTGAAGGGACAGGGTTTCAGCCCCAGCATTTT; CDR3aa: CASSEGTGFQPQHF
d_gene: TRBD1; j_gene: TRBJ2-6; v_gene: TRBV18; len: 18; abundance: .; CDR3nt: TGTGCCAGCTCACCACAGCTGACAGGGATGACTGGGGCCAACGTCCTGACTTTC; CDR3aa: CASSPQLTGMTGANVLTF
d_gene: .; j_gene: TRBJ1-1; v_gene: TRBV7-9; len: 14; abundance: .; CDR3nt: TGTGCCAGCAGCCCGCGGACAGCCAACACTGAAGCTTTCTTT; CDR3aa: CASSPRTANTEAFF
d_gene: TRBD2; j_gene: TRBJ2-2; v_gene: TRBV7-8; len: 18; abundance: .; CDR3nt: TGTGCCAGCAGCTCAGGGACTAGCGGGAGTCGTGGCACCGGGGAGCTGTTTTTT; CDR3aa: CASSSGTSGSRGTGELFF
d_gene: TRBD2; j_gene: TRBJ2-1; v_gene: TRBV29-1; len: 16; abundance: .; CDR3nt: TGCAGCGTTGCGGGACTAGTTAGGGCCTCCTACAATGAGCAGTTCTTC; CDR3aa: CSVAGLVRASYNEQFF
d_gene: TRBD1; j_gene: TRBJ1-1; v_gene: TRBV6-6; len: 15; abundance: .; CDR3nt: TGTGCCAGCAGTTACGCGACAGGGGGTGGCACTGAAGCTTTCTTT; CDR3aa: CASSYATGGGTEAFF
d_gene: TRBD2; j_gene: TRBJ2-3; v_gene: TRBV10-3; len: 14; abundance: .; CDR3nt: TGTGCCTGTGGGGAATCGGGAGGAGGAGATACGCAGTATTTT; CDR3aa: CACGESGGGDTQYF
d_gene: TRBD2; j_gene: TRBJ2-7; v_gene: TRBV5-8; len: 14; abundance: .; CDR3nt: TGTGCCAGCAGCCGACGAGCGGGAGCCGACGAGCAGTACTTC; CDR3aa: CASSRRAGADEQYF
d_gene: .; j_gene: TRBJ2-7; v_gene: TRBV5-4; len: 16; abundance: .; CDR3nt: TGTGCCAGCAGCTCCGCCCTTAGCGCACGATTCTACGAGCAGTACTTC; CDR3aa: CASSSALSARFYEQYF
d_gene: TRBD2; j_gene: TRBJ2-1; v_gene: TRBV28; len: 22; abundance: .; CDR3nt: TGTGCCAGCAGTGCTCCGGGACCGCTGTATGCTAGCGGGACGAGCTCCTACAATGAGCAGTTCTTC; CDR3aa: CASSAPGPLYASGTSSYNEQFF
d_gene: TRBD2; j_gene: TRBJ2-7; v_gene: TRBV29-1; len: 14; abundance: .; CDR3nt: TGCAGCGTTGACGGAGTGGGAGGGTCCTACGAGCAGTACTTC; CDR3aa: CSVDGVGGSYEQYF
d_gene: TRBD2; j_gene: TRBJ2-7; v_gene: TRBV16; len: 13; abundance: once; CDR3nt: TGTGCCAGCAGCCAATCGGGGGGGTACGAGCAGTACTTC; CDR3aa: CASSQSGGYEQYF
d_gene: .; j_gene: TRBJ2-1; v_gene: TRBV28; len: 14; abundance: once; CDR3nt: TGTGCCAGCAGTACAGCTAACTCCTACAATGAGCAGTTCTTC; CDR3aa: CASSTANSYNEQFF
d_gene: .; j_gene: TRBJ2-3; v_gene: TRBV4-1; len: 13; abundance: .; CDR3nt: TGCGCCAGCAGCCAAAACAGGGTTAATACGCAGTATTTT; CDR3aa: CASSQNRVNTQYF
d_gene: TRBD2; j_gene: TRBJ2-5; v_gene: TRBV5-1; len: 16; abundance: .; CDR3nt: TGCGCCAGCAGCCTTGGGACTATCACCCTACAAGAGACCCAGTACTTC; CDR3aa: CASSLGTITLQETQYF
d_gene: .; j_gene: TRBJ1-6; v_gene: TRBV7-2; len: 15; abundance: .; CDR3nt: TGTGCCAGCAGCTTAGTTCCAGCCCGCGGGACACCCCTCCACTTT; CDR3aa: CASSLVPARGTPLHF
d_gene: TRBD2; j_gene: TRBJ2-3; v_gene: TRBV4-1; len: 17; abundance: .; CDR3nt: TGCGCCAGCAGCCAAGTGGGACTAGCGGGAGCTGGAGATACGCAGTATTTT; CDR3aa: CASSQVGLAGAGDTQYF
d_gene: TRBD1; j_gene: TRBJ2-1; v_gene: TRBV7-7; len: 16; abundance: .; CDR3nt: TGTGCTAGCAGCTTACTGGGACAGGGGACCTACAATGAGCAGTTCTTC; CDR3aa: CASSLLGQGTYNEQFF
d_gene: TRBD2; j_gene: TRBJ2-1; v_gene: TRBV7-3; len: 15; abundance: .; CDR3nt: TGTGCCAGCAGCTCCCTGGGAGGGCCTAACGATGAGCAGTTCTTC; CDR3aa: CASSSLGGPNDEQFF
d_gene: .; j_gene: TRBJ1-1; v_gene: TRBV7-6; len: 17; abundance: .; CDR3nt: TGTGCCAGCAGCCTACCCGAGGGTACCGATATCAACACTGAAGCTTTCTTT; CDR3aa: CASSLPEGTDINTEAFF
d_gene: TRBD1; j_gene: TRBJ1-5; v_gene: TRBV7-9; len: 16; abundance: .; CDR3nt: TGTGCCAGCAGCTTCGGGACAGGAGGGAGCAATCAGCCCCAGCATTTT; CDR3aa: CASSFGTGGSNQPQHF
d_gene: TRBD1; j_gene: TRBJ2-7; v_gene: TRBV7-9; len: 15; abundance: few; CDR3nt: TGTGCCAGCAGCCCCGGGGGACAGGTCTCCTACGAGCAGTACTTC; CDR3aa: CASSPGGQVSYEQYF